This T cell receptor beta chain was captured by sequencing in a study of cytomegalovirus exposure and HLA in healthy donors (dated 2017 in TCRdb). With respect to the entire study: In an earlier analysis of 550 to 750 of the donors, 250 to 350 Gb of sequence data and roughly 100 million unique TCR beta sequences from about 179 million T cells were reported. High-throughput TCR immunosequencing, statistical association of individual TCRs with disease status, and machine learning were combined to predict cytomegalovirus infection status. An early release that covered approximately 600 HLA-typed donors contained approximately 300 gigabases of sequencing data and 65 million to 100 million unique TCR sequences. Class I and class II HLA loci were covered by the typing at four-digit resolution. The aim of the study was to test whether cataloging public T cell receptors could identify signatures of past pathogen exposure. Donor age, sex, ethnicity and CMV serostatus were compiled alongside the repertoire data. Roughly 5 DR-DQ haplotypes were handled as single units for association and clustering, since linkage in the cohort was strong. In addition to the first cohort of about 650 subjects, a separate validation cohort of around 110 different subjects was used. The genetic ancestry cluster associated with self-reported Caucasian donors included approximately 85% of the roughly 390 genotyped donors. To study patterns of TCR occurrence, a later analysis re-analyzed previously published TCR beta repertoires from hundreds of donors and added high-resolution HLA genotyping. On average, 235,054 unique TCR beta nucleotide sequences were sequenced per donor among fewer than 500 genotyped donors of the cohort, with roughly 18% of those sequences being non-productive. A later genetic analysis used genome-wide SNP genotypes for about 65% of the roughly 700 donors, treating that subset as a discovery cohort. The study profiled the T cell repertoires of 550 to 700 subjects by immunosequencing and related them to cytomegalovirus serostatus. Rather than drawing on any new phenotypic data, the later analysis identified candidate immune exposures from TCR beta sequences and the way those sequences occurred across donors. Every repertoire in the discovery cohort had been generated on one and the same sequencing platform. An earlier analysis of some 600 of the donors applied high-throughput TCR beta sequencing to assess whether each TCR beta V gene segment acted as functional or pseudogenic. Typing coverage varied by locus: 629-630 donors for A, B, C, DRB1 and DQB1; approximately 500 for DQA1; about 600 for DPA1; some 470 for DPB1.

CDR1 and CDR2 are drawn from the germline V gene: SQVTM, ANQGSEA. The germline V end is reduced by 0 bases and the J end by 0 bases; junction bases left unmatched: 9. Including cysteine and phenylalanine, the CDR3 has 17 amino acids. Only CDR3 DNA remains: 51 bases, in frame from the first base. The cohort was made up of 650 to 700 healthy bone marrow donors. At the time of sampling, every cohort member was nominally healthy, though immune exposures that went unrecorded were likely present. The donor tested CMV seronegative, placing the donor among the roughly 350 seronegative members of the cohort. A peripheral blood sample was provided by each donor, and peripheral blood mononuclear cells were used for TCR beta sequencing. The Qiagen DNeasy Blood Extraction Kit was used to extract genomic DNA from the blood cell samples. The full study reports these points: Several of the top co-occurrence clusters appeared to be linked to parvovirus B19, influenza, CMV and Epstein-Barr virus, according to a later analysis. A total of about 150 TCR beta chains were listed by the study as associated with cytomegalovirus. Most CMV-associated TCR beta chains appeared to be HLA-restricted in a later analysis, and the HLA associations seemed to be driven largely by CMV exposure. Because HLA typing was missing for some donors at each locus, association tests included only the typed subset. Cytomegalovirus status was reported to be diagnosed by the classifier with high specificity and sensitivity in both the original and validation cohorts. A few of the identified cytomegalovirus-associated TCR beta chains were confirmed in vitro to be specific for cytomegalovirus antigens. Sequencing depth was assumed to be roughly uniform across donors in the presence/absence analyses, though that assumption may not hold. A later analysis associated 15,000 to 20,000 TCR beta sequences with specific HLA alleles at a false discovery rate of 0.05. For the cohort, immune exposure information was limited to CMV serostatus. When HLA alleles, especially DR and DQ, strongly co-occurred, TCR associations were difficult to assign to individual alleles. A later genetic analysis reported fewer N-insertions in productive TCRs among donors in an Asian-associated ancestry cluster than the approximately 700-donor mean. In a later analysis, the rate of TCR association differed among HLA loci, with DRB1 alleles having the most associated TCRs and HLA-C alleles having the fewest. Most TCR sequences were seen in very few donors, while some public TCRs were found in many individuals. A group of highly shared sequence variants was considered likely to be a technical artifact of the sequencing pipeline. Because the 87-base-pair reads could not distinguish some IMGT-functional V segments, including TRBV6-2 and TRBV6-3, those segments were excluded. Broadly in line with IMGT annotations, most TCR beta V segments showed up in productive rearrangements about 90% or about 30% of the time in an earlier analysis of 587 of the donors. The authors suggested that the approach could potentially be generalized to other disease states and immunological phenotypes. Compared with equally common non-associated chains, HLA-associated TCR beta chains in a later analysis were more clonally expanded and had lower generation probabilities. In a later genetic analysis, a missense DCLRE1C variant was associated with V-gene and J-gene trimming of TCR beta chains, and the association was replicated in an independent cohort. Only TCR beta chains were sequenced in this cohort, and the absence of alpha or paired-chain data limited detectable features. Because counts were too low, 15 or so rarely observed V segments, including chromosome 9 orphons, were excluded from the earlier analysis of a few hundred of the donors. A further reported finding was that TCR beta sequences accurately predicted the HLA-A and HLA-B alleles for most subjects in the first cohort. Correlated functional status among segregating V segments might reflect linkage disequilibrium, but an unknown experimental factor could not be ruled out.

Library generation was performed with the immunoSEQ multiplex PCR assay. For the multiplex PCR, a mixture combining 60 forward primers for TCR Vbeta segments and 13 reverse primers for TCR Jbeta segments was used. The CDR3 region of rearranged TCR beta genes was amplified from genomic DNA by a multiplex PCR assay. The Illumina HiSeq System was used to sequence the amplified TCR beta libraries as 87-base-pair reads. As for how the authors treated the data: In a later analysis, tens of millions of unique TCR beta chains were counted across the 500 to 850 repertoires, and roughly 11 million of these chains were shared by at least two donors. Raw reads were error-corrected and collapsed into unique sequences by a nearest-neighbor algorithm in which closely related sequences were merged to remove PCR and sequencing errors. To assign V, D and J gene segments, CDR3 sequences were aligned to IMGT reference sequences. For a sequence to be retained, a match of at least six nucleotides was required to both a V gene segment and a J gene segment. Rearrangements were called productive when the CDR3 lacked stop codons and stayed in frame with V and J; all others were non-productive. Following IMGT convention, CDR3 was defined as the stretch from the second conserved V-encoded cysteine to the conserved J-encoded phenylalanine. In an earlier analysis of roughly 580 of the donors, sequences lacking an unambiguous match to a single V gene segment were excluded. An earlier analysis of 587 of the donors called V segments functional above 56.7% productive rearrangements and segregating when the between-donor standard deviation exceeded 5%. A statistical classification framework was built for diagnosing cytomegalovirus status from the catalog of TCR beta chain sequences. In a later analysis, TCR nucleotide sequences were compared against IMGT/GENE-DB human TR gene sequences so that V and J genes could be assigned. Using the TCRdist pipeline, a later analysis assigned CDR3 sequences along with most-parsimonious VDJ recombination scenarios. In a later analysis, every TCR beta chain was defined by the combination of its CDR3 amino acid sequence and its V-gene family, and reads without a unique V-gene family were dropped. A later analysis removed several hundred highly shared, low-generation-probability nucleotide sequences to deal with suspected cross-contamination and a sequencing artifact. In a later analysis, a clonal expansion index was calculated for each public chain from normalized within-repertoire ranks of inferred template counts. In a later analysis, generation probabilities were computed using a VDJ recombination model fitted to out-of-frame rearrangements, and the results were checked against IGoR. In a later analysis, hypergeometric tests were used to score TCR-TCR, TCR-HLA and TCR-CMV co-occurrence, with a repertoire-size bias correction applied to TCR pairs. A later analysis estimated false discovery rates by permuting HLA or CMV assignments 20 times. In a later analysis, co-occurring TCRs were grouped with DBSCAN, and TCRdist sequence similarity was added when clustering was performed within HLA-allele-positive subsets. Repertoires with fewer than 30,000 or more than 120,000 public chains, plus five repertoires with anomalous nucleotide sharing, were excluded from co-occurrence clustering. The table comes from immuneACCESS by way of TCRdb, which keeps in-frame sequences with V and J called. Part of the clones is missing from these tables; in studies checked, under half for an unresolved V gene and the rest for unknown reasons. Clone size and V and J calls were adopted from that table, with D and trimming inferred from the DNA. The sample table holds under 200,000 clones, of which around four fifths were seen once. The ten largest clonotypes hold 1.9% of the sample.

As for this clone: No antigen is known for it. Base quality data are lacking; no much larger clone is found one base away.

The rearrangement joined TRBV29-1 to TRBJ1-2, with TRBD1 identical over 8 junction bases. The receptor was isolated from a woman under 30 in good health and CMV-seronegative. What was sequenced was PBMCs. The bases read TGCAGCGTTGAAGACCCTTGGGGACAGGACCCTAACTATGGCTACACCTTC. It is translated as CSVEDPWGQDPNYGYTF. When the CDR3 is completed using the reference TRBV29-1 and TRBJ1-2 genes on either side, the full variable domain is SAVISQKPSRDICQRGTSLTIQCQVDSQVTMMFWYRQQPGQSLTLIATANQGSEATYESGFVIDKFPISRPNLTFSTLTVSNMSPEDSSIYLCSVEDPWGQDPNYGYTFGSGTRLTVV.